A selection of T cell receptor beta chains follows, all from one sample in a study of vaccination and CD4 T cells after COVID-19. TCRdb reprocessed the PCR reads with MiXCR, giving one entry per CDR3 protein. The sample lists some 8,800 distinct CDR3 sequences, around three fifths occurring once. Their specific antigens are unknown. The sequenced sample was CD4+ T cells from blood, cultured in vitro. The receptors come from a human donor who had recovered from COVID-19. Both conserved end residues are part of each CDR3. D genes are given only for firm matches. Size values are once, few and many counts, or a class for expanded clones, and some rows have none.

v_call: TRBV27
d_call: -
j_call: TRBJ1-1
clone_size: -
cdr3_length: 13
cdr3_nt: TGTGCCAGCAGTATCAGTGAGGACACTGAAGCTTTCTTT
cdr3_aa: CASSISEDTEAFF

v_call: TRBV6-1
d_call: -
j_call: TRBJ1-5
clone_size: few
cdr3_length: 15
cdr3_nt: TGTGCCAGTCGGAGACACCAGGATAGCAATCAGCCCCAGCATTTT
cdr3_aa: CASRRHQDSNQPQHF

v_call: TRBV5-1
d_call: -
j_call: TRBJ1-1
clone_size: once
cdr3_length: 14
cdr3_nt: TGCGCCAGCAGCTTGGTTCGTCAGAACACTGAAGCTTTCTTT
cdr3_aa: CASSLVRQNTEAFF

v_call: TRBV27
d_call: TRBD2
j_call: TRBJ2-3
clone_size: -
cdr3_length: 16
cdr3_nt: TGTGCCAGCAGTTTCACCGGGACTAGCGGCACAGATACGCAGTATTTT
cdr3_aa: CASSFTGTSGTDTQYF

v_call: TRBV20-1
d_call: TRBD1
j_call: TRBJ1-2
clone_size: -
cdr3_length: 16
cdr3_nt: TGCAGTGCTAGAGAGAGGGGACAGGGCCTAACTCGTGGCTACACCTTC
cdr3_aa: CSARERGQGLTRGYTF

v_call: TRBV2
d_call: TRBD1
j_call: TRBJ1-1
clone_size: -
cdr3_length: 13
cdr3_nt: TGTGCCAGCAGTGTGGACAGGGACACTGAAGCTTTCTTT
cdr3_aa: CASSVDRDTEAFF

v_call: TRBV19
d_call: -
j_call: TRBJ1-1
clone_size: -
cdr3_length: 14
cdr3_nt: TGTGCCAGTCGGGGGACCGTGGCCCCGGTTGAAGCTTTCTTT
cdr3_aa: CASRGTVAPVEAFF

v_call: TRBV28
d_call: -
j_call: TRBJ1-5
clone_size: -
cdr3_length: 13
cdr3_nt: TGTGCCAGCAGGGGGCCAATCAATCAGCCCCAGCATTTT
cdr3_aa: CASRGPINQPQHF

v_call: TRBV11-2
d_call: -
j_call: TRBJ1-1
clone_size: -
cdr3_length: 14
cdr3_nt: TGTGCCAGCAGCTACGAGGGGACCCGAACTGAAGCTTTCTTT
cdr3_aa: CASSYEGTRTEAFF

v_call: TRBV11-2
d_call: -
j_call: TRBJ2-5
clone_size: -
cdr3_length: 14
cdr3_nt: TGTGCCAGCAGCTTATTTGGGGGGGGCCGAACCCAGTACTTC
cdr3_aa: CASSLFGGGRTQYF

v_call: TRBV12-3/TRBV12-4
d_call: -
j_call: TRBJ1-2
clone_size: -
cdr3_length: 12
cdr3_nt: TGTGCCAGCAGTTACCGCCGAGATGGCTACACCTTC
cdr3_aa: CASSYRRDGYTF

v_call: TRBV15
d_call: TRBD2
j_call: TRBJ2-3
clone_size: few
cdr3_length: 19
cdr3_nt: TGTGCCACCAGCTTTGGACTAGCGGGAGGGCCAGCCTGGTCAGATACGCAGTATTTT
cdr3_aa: CATSFGLAGGPAWSDTQYF

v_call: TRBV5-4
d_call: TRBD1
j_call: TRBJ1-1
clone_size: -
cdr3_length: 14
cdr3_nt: TGTGCCAGCAGCTTGGAGGGGGCGAACACTGAAGCTTTCTTT
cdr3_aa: CASSLEGANTEAFF

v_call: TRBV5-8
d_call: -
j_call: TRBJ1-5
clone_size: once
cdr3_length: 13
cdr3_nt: TGTGCCAGCAGCTTGGCCCTAGGCCAGCCCCAGCATTTT
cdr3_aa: CASSLALGQPQHF

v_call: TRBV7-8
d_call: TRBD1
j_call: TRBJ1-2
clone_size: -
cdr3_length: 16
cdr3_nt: TGTGCCAGCAGCTTAGCGGGACAGGGGGCTCGCAATGGCTACACCTTC
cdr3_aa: CASSLAGQGARNGYTF

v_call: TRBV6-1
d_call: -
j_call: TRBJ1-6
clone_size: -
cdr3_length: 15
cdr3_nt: TGTGCCAGCAGTGAAGCAGGACATTATAATTCACCCCTCCACTTT
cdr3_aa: CASSEAGHYNSPLHF

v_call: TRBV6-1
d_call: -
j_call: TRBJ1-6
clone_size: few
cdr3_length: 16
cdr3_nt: TGTGCCAGCACCTTGAAGGGGTCGGGGGCCAATTCACCCCTCCACTTT
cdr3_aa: CASTLKGSGANSPLHF

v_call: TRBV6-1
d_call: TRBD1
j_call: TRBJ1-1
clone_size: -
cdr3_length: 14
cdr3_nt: TGTGCCAGCAGCTCCGAGACAGGGGGCACTGAAGCTTTCTTT
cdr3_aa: CASSSETGGTEAFF

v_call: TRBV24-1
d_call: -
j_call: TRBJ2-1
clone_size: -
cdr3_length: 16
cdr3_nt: TGTGCCACCAGTGATCCGGGTTCCGATTCCTACAATGAGCAGTTCTTC
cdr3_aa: CATSDPGSDSYNEQFF

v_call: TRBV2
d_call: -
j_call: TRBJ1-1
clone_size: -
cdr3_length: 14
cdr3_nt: TGTGCCAGCAGTCCGTACAACCAGGGCACTGAAGCTTTCTTT
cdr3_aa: CASSPYNQGTEAFF

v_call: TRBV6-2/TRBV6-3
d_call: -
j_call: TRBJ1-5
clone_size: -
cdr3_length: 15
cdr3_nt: TGTGCCAGCAGTTACGTCGGGATGGGCAATCAGCCCCAGCATTTT
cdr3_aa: CASSYVGMGNQPQHF

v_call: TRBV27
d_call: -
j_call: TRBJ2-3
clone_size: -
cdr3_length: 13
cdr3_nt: TGTGCCAGCAGTTTCTCTCCCACAGATACGCAGTATTTT
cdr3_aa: CASSFSPTDTQYF

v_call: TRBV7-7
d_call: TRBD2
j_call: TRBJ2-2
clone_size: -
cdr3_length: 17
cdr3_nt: TGTGCCAGCAGCTTAGCCGGTGGTAGCGGGAGCACCGGGGAGCTGTTTTTT
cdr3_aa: CASSLAGGSGSTGELFF

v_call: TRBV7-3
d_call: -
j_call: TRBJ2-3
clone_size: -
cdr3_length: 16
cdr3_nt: TGTGCCAGCAGCTTCGATGCGTCGAGGGGCACAGATACGCAGTATTTT
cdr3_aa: CASSFDASRGTDTQYF

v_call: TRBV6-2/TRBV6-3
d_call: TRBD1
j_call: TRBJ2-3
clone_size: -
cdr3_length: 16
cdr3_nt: TGTGCCAGCAGTTACTCGAGAGGCAGGGGGCGTGATACGCAGTATTTT
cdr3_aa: CASSYSRGRGRDTQYF

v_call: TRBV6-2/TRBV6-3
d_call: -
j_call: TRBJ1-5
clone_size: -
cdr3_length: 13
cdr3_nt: TGTGCCAGCAGTTACTCCTTAAGCCAGCCCCAGCATTTT
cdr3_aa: CASSYSLSQPQHF